These 2 T cell receptor beta chains were sequenced from one sample in a study of OX40 agonist ivuxolimab in advanced cancers. Sequencing was performed with immunoSEQ multiplex PCR; in TCRdb, only in-frame clones are kept and a portion is missing. This sample carries some 78,000 clones, around 94% of them seen once, and the ten largest clones take 2.5% to 3%. Sequencing was performed on CD4+ or CD8+ T cells sorted from blood, taken in a trial of the OX40 agonist ivuxolimab. The receptors derive from an adult with an advanced solid tumor such as melanoma, head and neck, liver or kidney cancer.

CDR3 region: CASSEAQVHEQYF. For the CDR3, the DNA is TGTGCCAGCAGTGAAGCGCAGGTCCACGAGCAGTACTTC. The chain links TRBV6-1 to TRBJ2-7, with no clear D. From germline, CDR1 is MNHNS and CDR2 SASEGT. V was trimmed by 0 bases and J by 5 bases, leaving 8 bases between them. CDR3 length equals 13 residues.

This clone occurred once. The V and J genes are TRBV7-8 and TRBJ2-1; tentative D call: TRBD1 (5 bases). The CDR3 length is 14 residues. V lost 0 bases and J 14 bases, leaving 17 bases between the germline ends. Germline CDR1 is SGHVS and CDR2 is FQNEAQ. This CDR3 reads CASSLALGPTTKFF. CDR3 sequence (DNA): TGTGCCAGCAGCTTAGCGCTGGGGCCCACCACTAAGTTCTTC.